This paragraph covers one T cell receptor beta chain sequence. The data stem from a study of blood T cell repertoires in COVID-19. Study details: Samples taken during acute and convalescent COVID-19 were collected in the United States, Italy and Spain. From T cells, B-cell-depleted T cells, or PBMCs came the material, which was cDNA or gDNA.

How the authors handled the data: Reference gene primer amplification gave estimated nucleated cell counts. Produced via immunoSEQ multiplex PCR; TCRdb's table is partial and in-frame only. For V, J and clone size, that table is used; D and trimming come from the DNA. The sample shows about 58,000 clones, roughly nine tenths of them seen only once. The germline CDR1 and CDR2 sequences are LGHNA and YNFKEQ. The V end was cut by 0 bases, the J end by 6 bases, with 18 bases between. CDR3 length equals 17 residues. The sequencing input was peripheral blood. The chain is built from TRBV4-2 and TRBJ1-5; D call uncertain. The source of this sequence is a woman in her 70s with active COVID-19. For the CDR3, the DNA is TGTGCCAGCAGCCAAGATCTGGAGTTCTCCCTGGGTCAGCCCCAGCATTTT. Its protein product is CASSQDLEFSLGQPQHF.